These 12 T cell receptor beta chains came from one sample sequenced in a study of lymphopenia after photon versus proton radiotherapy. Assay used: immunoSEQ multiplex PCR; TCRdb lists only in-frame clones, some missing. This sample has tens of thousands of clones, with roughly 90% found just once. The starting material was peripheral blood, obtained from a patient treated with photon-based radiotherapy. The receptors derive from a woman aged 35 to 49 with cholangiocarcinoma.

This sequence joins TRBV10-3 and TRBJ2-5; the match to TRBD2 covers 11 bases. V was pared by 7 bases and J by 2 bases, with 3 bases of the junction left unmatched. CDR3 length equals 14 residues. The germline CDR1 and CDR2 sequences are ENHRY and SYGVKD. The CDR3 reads CAIKIAGGQETQYF. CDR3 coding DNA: TGTGCCATCAAGATAGCGGGGGGGCAAGAGACCCAGTACTTC.

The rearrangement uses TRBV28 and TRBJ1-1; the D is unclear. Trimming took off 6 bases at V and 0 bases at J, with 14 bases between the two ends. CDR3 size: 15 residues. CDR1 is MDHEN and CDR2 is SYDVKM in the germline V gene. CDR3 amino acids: CASRILGSMNTEAFF. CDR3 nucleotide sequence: TGTGCCAGCAGGATCCTTGGGTCGATGAACACTGAAGCTTTCTTT. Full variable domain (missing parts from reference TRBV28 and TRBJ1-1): DVKVTQSSRYLVKRTGEKVFLECVQDMDHENMFWYRQDPGLGLRLIYFSYDVKMKEKGDIPEGYSVSREKKERFSLILESASTNQTSMYLCASRILGSMNTEAFFGQGTRLTVV.

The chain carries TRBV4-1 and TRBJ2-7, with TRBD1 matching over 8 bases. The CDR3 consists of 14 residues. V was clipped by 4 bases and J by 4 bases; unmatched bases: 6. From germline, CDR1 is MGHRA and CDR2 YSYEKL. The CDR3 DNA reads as TGCGCCAGCAGCCTGCGACAGGGGTGGTACGAGCAGTACTTC. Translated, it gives CASSLRQGWYEQYF.

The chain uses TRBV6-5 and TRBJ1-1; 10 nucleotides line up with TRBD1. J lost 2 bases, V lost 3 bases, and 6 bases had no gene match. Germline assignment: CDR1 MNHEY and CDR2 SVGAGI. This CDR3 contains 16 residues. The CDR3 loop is CASSYRGTGVNTEAFF. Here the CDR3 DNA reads TGTGCCAGCAGTTATAGGGGGACAGGGGTTAACACTGAAGCTTTCTTT.

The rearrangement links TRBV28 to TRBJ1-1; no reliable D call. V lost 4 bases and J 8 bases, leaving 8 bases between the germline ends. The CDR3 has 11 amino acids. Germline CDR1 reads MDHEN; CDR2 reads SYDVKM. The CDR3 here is CASSSVAEAFF. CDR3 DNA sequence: TGTGCCAGCAGTTCGGTGGCCGAAGCTTTCTTT.

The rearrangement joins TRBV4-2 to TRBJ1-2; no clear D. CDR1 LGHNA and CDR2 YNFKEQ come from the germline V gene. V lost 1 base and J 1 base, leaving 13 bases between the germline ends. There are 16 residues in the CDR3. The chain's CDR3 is CASSQVSAQINYGYTF. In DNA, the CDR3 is TGTGCCAGCAGCCAAGTGTCAGCCCAGATTAACTATGGCTACACCTTC.

The CDR3, as DNA: TGCGCCAGCAGCCAAGGGACGCTGGGGGGGGCCCTCGAAAAACTGTTTTTT. Translating gives CASSQGTLGGALEKLFF. The chain has TRBV4-3 and TRBJ1-4; a weak D match, TRBD1 (6 bases). From germline, CDR1 is LGHNA and CDR2 YSLEER. The CDR3 spans 17 residues. V gave up 1 base and J gave up 8 bases, with 20 bases separating them.

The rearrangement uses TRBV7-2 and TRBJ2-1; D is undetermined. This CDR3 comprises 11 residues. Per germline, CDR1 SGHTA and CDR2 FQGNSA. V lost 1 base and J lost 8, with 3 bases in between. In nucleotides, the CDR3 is TGTGCCAGCAGCTTAGGGGATGAGCAGTTCTTC. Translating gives CASSLGDEQFF.

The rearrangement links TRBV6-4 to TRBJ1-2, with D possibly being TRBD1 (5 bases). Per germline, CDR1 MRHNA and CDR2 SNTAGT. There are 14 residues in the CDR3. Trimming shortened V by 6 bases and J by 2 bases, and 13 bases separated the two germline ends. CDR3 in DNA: TGTGCCAGCAGGAGGGGAGGGGTCAACTATGGCTACACCTTC. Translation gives CASRRGGVNYGYTF.

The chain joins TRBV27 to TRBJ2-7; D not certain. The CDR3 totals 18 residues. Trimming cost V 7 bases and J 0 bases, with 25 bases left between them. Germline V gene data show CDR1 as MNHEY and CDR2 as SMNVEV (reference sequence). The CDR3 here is CASTSMILDGAHSYEQYF. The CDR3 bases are TGTGCCAGCACCTCAATGATCCTGGACGGTGCACACTCCTACGAGCAGTACTTC.

In nucleotides, the CDR3 is TGTGCCAGCAGCTTAGGCTTAGGTCGGGAGCAGTACTTC. Amino acid sequence: CASSLGLGREQYF. The chain combines TRBV7-9 with TRBJ2-7; D gene ambiguous. The CDR3 is 13 residues long. The germline V and J ends were trimmed by 1 base and 7 bases, with 11 bases remaining between them. CDR1 and CDR2 from the germline V gene are SEHNR and FQNEAQ (reference sequence).

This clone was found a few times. The CDR3 loop reads CASSARQGISGESYEQYF. The CDR3 DNA follows: TGTGCCAGCAGCGCCCGACAGGGGATTAGCGGGGAATCCTACGAGCAGTACTTC. The chain has TRBV21-1 and TRBJ2-7. TRBV21-1 has pseudogene status. The CDR3 is 18 amino acids.